This record concerns one T cell receptor beta chain sequence. Antigen: not known. TCR beta cDNA was prepared out of around 460 ng total RNA by means of a constant-region primer. Three nested multiplex PCR rounds of slightly modified ARM-PCR generated TCR beta libraries. A C-beta reverse primer was combined with TRBV1-TRBV30 forward primers in the first two PCR rounds, and each round had about 10 cycles. TCRdb fed the multiplex PCR reads into MiXCR, producing one record per CDR3 protein. The table lists 300,000 to 350,000 distinct CDR3 sequences, around three fifths of them singletons, with roughly 6% in the top ten. The record originates from a study of tumor-infiltrating lymphocytes in primary liver carcinoma. Study background: Both sexes were represented among patients, who were 30 to 69 years old. Notes on the study in general: Left bulk and unsorted, the samples did not allow CD4+ and CD8+ repertoires to be compared. Tumor region pairs shared more overlap than did tumor-adjacent and tumor-blood pairs.

V was pared by 5 bases and J by 7 bases, with 11 bases between. Germline V gene lookup returns CDR1 MDHEN and CDR2 SYDVKM. The CDR3 has 12 amino acids. Blood RNA originated from unsorted whole blood, with germline DNA additionally extracted. Before any surgery took place, 4 to 4.5 milliliters of peripheral blood were collected. This chain joins TRBV28 and TRBJ1-2; D not resolved. Sequences were obtained from peripheral blood. This TCR was sampled from a man in his forties with primary liver carcinoma and hepatitis B virus infection. CDR3 in amino acids: CASSEMLSGYTF. CDR3 DNA: TGTGCCAGCAGTGAGATGCTTAGTGGCTACACCTTC.